These 28 T cell receptor beta chains share one sample of origin, sequenced in a study of T cell responses to AZD1222 COVID-19 vaccine (dated by TCRdb to the early 2020s). The time point label of this sample denotes: baseline before first vaccination. The sample's treatment or condition label is to be understood as: meningococcal conjugate vaccine given as trial control. Libraries were made using the immunoSEQ multiplex PCR assay. TCRdb retrieved this table from immuneACCESS and kept in-frame rearrangements only. Not all clones are present; in checked studies, unresolved V genes account for under half, and no reason is known for the remainder. This sample is represented by about 120,000 clones; approximately 85% of them were singletons. The top ten constitute roughly 3.7% of the sample. Sample: peripheral blood, taken on day 0 of MenACWY control vaccination. The receptors were gathered from an adult in good health.

The rearrangement joins TRBV7-9 to TRBJ1-3, with a weak D call TRBD1 (6 bases). The V end was cut by 8 bases, the J end by 2 bases, with 13 bases between. This CDR3 spans 14 amino acids. CDR1 is SEHNR, CDR2 FQNEAQ, per germline (reference sequence). CDR3 protein: CASYRAGTGNTIYF. DNA for the CDR3: TGTGCCAGCTACAGGGCCGGAACTGGAAACACCATATATTTT.

The CDR3: CASTGGMETQYF. CDR3 in DNA: TGTGCCAGTACGGGGGGGATGGAGACCCAGTACTTC. J is TRBJ2-5 and V is TRBV2, with 8 bases fitting TRBD2. Germline V lookup: CDR1 SNHLY, CDR2 FYNNEI. V gave up 9 bases and J gave up 5 bases; unmatched junction bases: 5. The CDR3 has 12 amino acids.

This sequence joins TRBV11-1 and TRBJ2-7; 8 bases fit TRBD2. The length of the CDR3 is 15 residues. Germline CDR1 reads SGHAT; CDR2 reads FQDESV (reference sequence). V was clipped by 3 bases and J by 3 bases; unmatched bases: 7. CDR3 in DNA: TGTGCCAGCAGCTTCTCTAGCGGGCTTAACTACGAGCAGTACTTC. Its protein product is CASSFSSGLNYEQYF.

J is TRBJ1-5 and V is TRBV4-2; TRBD1 agrees at 7 bases. CDR1 and CDR2 from the germline V gene are LGHNA and YNFKEQ. The CDR3 length is 16 residues. The ends lost 5 bases at V and 1 base at J; junction bases unmatched: 8. The CDR3 loop is CASSKSQGDSNQPQHF. CDR3 nucleotides: TGTGCCAGCAGCAAGTCCCAGGGGGACAGCAATCAGCCCCAGCATTTT.

This rearrangement joins TRBV9 to TRBJ1-2; D is ambiguous. CDR3 length equals 16 residues. V was trimmed by 5 bases and J by 1 base, leaving 18 bases between them. CDR1 and CDR2 (germline): SGDLS, YYNGEE. DNA of the CDR3: TGTGCCAGCAGTCTAGCTCGCGGACGGCTTAACTATGGCTACACCTTC. Its protein product is CASSLARGRLNYGYTF.

V usage is TRBV11-2 and J usage is TRBJ2-3, with TRBD2 matching 9 bases. The CDR3 contains 19 residues. Unmatched junction bases numbered 15, after V lost 4 bases and J lost 1 base. Germline V lookup: CDR1 SGHAT, CDR2 FQNNGV. CDR3 loop: CASSSPFPNSGGRTDTQYF. The CDR3 DNA is TGTGCCAGCAGCTCCCCATTCCCCAATAGCGGGGGCCGCACAGATACGCAGTATTTT.

The gene calls are TRBV9 and TRBJ2-5; 9 positions match TRBD1. Per the germline V gene, CDR1 is SGDLS and CDR2 is YYNGEE. The CDR3 loop spans 15 amino acids. V lost 0 bases and J lost 5; bases outside the gene matches: 5. CDR3 nucleotide sequence: TGTGCCAGCAGCGTAGTACAGGGGGCGCGGGAGACCCAGTACTTC. As protein: CASSVVQGARETQYF.

The chain combines TRBV18 with TRBJ1-3; D not resolved. The CDR3 consists of 12 residues. Between the trimmed V and J ends, which lost 6 bases and 3 bases, there was a span of 6 bases. Germline CDR1 KGHSH, CDR2 LQKENI. DNA for the CDR3: TGTGCCAGCTCTACGGTTGGAAACACCATATATTTT. Translated: CASSTVGNTIYF.

Of note for this clone: A junction end diverges from the germline sequence, so it may reflect a read error. The V gene is TRBV5-1, the J gene TRBJ1-1; 9 bases are shared with TRBD1. In germline, CDR1 is SGHRS, CDR2 YFSETQ. The CDR3 totals 9 residues. CDR3 sequence reads: CASMTGGTF. The DNA of the CDR3 is TGCGCCAGTATGACAGGGGGGACATTT.

V gene TRBV13 combines with J gene TRBJ1-6; 12 positions agree with TRBD1. Germline CDR1 is PRHDT and CDR2 is FYEKMQ (reference sequence). With V trimmed by 1 base and J by 9 bases, 10 bases remained unmatched. The CDR3 totals 18 residues. CDR3 in DNA: TGTGCCAGCAGCTTAGAGGGGACAGGGGGCGAAGGGGGTTCACCCCTCCACTTT. Its translation is CASSLEGTGGEGGSPLHF.

The chain is built from TRBV2 and TRBJ2-5; D gene uncertain. The germline V and J ends were trimmed by 7 bases and 2 bases, with 17 bases remaining between them. The germline gives CDR1 SNHLY, CDR2 FYNNEI. The CDR3 extends over 15 amino acids. The CDR3 region is CASKGGSVGQETQYF. CDR3 nucleotide sequence: TGTGCCAGCAAGGGCGGATCGGTTGGTCAAGAGACCCAGTACTTC.

V and J are TRBV5-6 and TRBJ1-2; 8 bases agree with TRBD1. Trimming at V came to 2 bases and at J to 7 bases, leaving 4 bases not matched to a gene. The CDR3 runs 13 residues. Germline CDR1 and CDR2: SGHDT and YYEEEE. The chain's CDR3 is CASSFTGGGGYTF. The CDR3 DNA reads TGTGCCAGCAGCTTCACAGGGGGAGGTGGCTACACCTTC.

This sequence joins TRBV2 and TRBJ1-1, with a weak D call TRBD1 (5 bases). Germline-derived CDR1 and CDR2 are SNHLY and FYNNEI. The CDR3 covers 14 residues. V lost 6 bases to trimming and J lost 3 bases, with 14 bases between them. The CDR3 sequence is CASSRTEGYTEAFF. The CDR3 region has the DNA TGTGCCAGCAGCCGGACGGAGGGGTACACTGAAGCTTTCTTT.

The CDR3: CASSYPPEVPGYEQYF. CDR3 nucleotides: TGTGCCAGCAGTTACCCCCCGGAAGTGCCTGGGTACGAGCAGTACTTC. The gene calls are TRBV6-2 or TRBV6-3 and TRBJ2-7; D gene unclear. Trimming took 2 bases from V and 4 from J, leaving 18 bases between them. Germline values: CDR1 MNHEY, CDR2 SVGEGT. The CDR3 has 16 residues.

This clone has just one count. This sequence joins TRBV21-1 and TRBJ1-1. TRBV21-1 is deemed a pseudogene. The CDR3 runs 13 residues. The CDR3 region has the DNA TGTGCCAGCAGCAAAGAGCGACGGGCTGAAGCTTTCTTT. Protein sequence: CASSKERRAEAFF.

This rearrangement joins TRBV12-5 to TRBJ2-3, with 12 nucleotides matching TRBD2. Trimming at V came to 4 bases and at J to 0 bases, leaving 2 bases not matched to a gene. Looked up from germline, CDR1 is LGHNT and CDR2 is FRNRAP. This CDR3 is built from 16 residues. CDR3 residues: CASGWTSGISTDTQYF. Written as DNA, the CDR3 is TGTGCTAGTGGTTGGACTAGCGGGATCAGCACAGATACGCAGTATTTT. Together with reference TRBV12-5 and TRBJ2-3, the CDR3 gives the full variable domain: DARVTQTPRHKVTEMGQEVTMRCQPILGHNTVFWYRQTMMQGLELLAYFRNRAPLDDSGMPKDRFSAEMPDATLATLKIQPSEPRDSAVYFCASGWTSGISTDTQYFGPGTRLTVL.

The V and J genes are TRBV5-1 and TRBJ1-1; a possible D gene is TRBD1 (5 bases). Trimming removed 6 bases from V and 1 base from J, with 13 bases in between. From germline, CDR1 is SGHRS and CDR2 YFSETQ. This CDR3 comprises 14 residues. The CDR3 loop reads CASTGPGTNTEAFF. CDR3 DNA sequence: TGCGCCAGCACGGGACCAGGGACGAACACTGAAGCTTTCTTT.

This chain uses TRBV7-8 with TRBJ2-2, with D uncertain. This CDR3 contains 13 residues. Trimming removed 7 bases at V and 4 bases at J, with 10 bases between. Germline CDR1 SGHVS, CDR2 FQNEAQ. CDR3 sequence reads: CASNGVSTGELFF. The CDR3 coding sequence is TGTGCCAGCAATGGGGTATCCACCGGGGAGCTGTTTTTT.

This chain uses TRBV4-1 with TRBJ1-1; 9 nucleotides line up with TRBD1. This CDR3 spans 15 amino acids. The V gene's germline CDR1 is MGHRA and CDR2 YSYEKL. J gave up 5 bases and V 8 bases, and 12 bases lay outside the gene matches. The CDR3, as DNA: TGCGCCAGCGACTATCCTGGACAGGGGAAAACTGAAGCTTTCTTT. Translation gives CASDYPGQGKTEAFF.

The chain has TRBV6-1 and TRBJ2-3, with a tentative D call TRBD1 (6 bases). Germline V gene lookup returns CDR1 MNHNS and CDR2 SASEGT. The CDR3 length is 16 residues. Trimming left V 4 bases short and J 2 bases short, with 16 bases between. In DNA, the CDR3 is TGTGCCAGCAGTGGGGCAAACCGGGACAACACAGATACGCAGTATTTT. Translated: CASSGANRDNTDTQYF.

The rearrangement uses TRBV24-1 and TRBJ1-2; 7 bases map to TRBD1. This CDR3 is built from 13 residues. Germline CDR1 KGHDR, CDR2 SFDVKD. J gave up 8 bases and V 8 bases, and 10 bases lay outside the gene matches. CDR3 residues: CATTDREDEGYTF. CDR3 sequence (DNA): TGTGCCACCACCGACAGGGAGGATGAAGGCTACACCTTC.

V gene TRBV27 combines with J gene TRBJ2-5; TRBD2 aligns across 11 bases. The CDR3 runs to 15 residues. Germline V gene sequence: CDR1 MNHEY, CDR2 SMNVEV (reference sequence). V lost 5 bases, J lost 5 bases, and 7 bases stayed unmatched. The CDR3 DNA sequence: TGTGCCAGCAGTCGTAGCGGGGGGGCCTACGAGACCCAGTACTTC. Amino acids: CASSRSGGAYETQYF.

V is TRBV5-1 and J is TRBJ1-4, with 8 bases that match TRBD1. Per germline, CDR1 SGHRS and CDR2 YFSETQ. The CDR3 is 15 amino acids. J lost 0 bases, V lost 8 bases, and 6 bases had no gene match. Here the CDR3 reads CASHQGASTNEKLFF. The DNA of the CDR3 is TGCGCCAGTCATCAGGGGGCTTCAACTAATGAAAAACTGTTTTTT.

The chain recombines TRBV7-2 with TRBJ2-4; no clear D gene. Looked up from germline, CDR1 is SGHTA and CDR2 is FQGNSA. Trimming left V 0 bases short and J 3 bases short, with 6 bases between. The CDR3 extends over 14 amino acids. CDR3 nucleotide sequence: TGTGCCAGCAGCTTAGCGGGGATCAAAAACATTCAGTACTTC. Translated: CASSLAGIKNIQYF. Variable domain in full (rest from reference TRBV7-2 and TRBJ2-4): GAGVSQSPSNKVTEKGKDVELRCDPISGHTALYWYRQSLGQGLEFLIYFQGNSAPDKSGLPSDRFSAERTGGSVSTLTIQRTQQEDSAVYLCASSLAGIKNIQYFGAGTRLSVL.

This chain connects TRBV6-5 to TRBJ1-6; TRBD1 aligns across 7 bases. The V gene end was trimmed by 2 bases and the J gene end by 7 bases; junction bases not matched to a gene: 8. CDR3 length equals 16 residues. Germline-derived CDR1 and CDR2 are MNHEY and SVGAGI. CDR3 loop: CASSYGRDRANSPLHF. CDR3 coding DNA: TGTGCCAGCAGTTACGGAAGGGACAGAGCCAATTCACCCCTCCACTTT.

The genes are TRBV2 and TRBJ2-1; 13 bases align to TRBD2. J was trimmed by 6 bases and V by 6 bases; bases with no gene match: 5. Per the germline V gene, CDR1 is SNHLY and CDR2 is FYNNEI. The CDR3 runs to 15 residues. The CDR3 DNA follows: TGTGCCAGCAGAGAGACTAGCGGGGGGTTCAATGAGCAGTTCTTC. Its translation is CASRETSGGFNEQFF.

This chain links TRBV5-1 with TRBJ1-3; TRBD1 matches at 12 bases. V trimming: 4 bases; J trimming: 4 bases; junction bases outside the gene matches: 12. The CDR3 contains 18 residues. The germline CDR1 and CDR2 sequences are SGHRS and YFSETQ. CDR3 residues: CASSLTGTGGAYGNTIYF. CDR3 nucleotides: TGCGCCAGCAGCCTGACCGGGACAGGGGGCGCTTACGGAAACACCATATATTTT.

This rearrangement joins TRBV30 to TRBJ1-3, with D possibly TRBD1 on 5 matching bases. The length of the CDR3 is 16 residues. V lost 3 bases, J lost 2 bases, and 17 bases lay in between. CDR1 is GTSNPN and CDR2 is SVGIG in the germline V gene (reference sequence). CDR3 DNA: TGTGCCTGGAGGAGACCCCGGGGGACGGCTGGAAACACCATATATTTT. As protein: CAWRRPRGTAGNTIYF.